This T cell receptor beta chain came from a study of PD-L1 blockade in urothelial cancer. Study-wide context: Blood was evaluated 3 weeks (second dose) and 6 weeks after therapy began.

Germline V gene sequence: CDR1 SGHVS, CDR2 FNYEAQ. The CDR3 contains 17 residues. J lost 7 bases, V lost 4 bases, and 11 bases had no gene match. The data were produced by immunoSEQ multiplex PCR, yet TCRdb's version contains in-frame clones alone and is incomplete. Of 130,000 or so clones listed, about 88% were seen once; the top ten hold 3% to 4%. Time point: pretreatment peripheral blood. This rearrangement joins TRBV7-6 to TRBJ2-2; 11 positions agree with TRBD1. Sample: PBMCs, taken around atezolizumab (anti-PD-L1) treatment. The clonotype originates from a man over 45 with urothelial cancer. As DNA, the CDR3 is TGTGCCAGCAGCTATCTTGCGCCGGGACAGGGGGTCGGGGAGCTGTTTTTT. Its translation: CASSYLAPGQGVGELFF.